The T cell receptor (beta chain) under discussion was sequenced for a study of PD-L1 blockade in urothelial cancer. For the study at large: Analyzed time points were 3 weeks (second dose) and 6 weeks after therapy began.

TCRdb's copy holds only in-frame clones and misses some; the assay was immunoSEQ multiplex PCR. The data hold 95,000 to 100,000 clones, with roughly 84% observed a single time. Described time point: pretreatment peripheral blood. Between 1 and 8 samples per patient were obtained, pretreatment and on-treatment. The CDR3 runs 17 residues. V was clipped by 4 bases and J by 0 bases, with 13 bases between them. Germline CDR1 is SGHVS and CDR2 is FNYEAQ. The V call is TRBV7-6, the J call TRBJ2-6; D remains unclear. The source is a man aged 60 to 69 with urothelial cancer. The sequenced sample was PBMCs, obtained around atezolizumab (anti-PD-L1) treatment. Written as DNA, the CDR3 is TGTGCCAGCAGCTCTGACACAACAAGCTCTGGGGCCAACGTCCTGACTTTC. This encodes CASSSDTTSSGANVLTF. Full variable domain (remainder filled in from reference TRBV7-6 and TRBJ2-6): GAGVSQSPRYKVTKRGQDVALRCDPISGHVSLYWYRQALGQGPEFLTYFNYEAQQDKSGLPNDRFSAERPEGSISTLTIQRTEQRDSAMYRCASSSDTTSSGANVLTFGAGSRLTVL.